The T cell receptor (beta chain) under discussion was sequenced for a study of cytomegalovirus exposure and HLA in healthy donors. Trimming took 0 bases from V and 3 from J, leaving 12 bases between them. Per the germline V gene, CDR1 is MNHNS and CDR2 is SASEGT. CDR3 length equals 15 residues. In the PCR, 60 Vbeta and 13 Jbeta primers were used. Sequencing was performed with immunoSEQ multiplex PCR; in TCRdb, only in-frame clones are kept and a portion is missing. The profile shows about 120,000 clones, more than 70% of them singletons. Specimen: PBMCs. The chain links TRBV6-1 to TRBJ2-7; weak D call: TRBD1 (5 bases). This clonotype was obtained from a human donor in good health. The chain's CDR3 is CASSEAVDIGYEQYF. CDR3 sequence (DNA): TGTGCCAGCAGTGAAGCGGTGGACATCGGCTACGAGCAGTACTTC.